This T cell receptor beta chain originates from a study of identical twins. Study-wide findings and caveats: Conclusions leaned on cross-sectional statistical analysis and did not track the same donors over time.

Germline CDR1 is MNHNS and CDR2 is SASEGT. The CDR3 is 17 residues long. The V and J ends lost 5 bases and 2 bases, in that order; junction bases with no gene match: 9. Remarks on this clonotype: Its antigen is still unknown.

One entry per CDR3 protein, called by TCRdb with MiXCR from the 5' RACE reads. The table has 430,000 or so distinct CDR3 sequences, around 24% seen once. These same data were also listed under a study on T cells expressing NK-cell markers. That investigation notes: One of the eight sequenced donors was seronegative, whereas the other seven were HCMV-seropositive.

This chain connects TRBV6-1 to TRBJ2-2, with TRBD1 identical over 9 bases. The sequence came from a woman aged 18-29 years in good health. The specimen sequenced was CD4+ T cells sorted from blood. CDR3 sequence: CASSTTSGQGNTGELFF. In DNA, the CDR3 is TGTGCCAGCAGTACAACGTCGGGACAGGGAAACACCGGGGAGCTGTTTTTT.